This T cell receptor beta chain was recorded in a study of blood T cells in healthy people across ages. About this clonotype: Its antigen is undetermined. One end of the junction is discordant with germline, which a read error may explain.

Whole-study results and caveats: A roughly linear fall in TCR beta diversity per million T cells was seen with increasing age. Conclusively comparing naive with antigen-experienced cells was impossible with unsorted PBMCs.

This CDR3 has 15 amino acids. Germline V lookup: CDR1 SGHTA, CDR2 FQGTGA. With a J-beta primer mix and a sample-barcoded 5' primer, a second PCR ran about 7 to 11 cycles. TCRdb reprocessed the 5' RACE reads via MiXCR and lists one record per CDR3 protein. The repertoire includes roughly 860,000 distinct CDR3 sequences, roughly 60% of them detected once, and around a quarter sits in the top ten. Donor samples were obtained from healthy Caucasian individuals from Russia, aged 6 to 90. The amount of total RNA extracted per sample was at least 5 micrograms. Specimen: blood. This TCR derives from a man aged 25 to 40 in good health. This chain connects TRBV7-3 to TRBJ2-7; maybe TRBD1 (5 bases). The DNA end is a closer match to TRBJ2-5, so the J assignment may be wrong. The CDR3 nucleotides read TGTGCCGGCAGCTTAAGGGGCTGGAGAGGAGAGACCCAGTACTTC. Amino acid sequence: CAGSLRGWRGETQYF.